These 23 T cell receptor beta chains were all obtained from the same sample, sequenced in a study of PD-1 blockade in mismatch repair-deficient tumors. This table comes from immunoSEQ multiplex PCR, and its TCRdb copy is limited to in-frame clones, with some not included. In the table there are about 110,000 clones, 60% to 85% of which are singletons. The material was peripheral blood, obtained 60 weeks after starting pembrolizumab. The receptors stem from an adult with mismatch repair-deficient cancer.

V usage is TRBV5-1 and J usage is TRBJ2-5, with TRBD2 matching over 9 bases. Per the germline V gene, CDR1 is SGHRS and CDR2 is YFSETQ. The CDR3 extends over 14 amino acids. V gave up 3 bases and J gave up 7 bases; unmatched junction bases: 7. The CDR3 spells CASSSGLAFGTQYF. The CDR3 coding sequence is TGCGCCAGCAGCTCCGGACTAGCGTTCGGGACCCAGTACTTC.

CDR3 in amino acids: CASSSTDYEQYF. The CDR3 DNA is TGTGCCAGCAGCTCGACCGACTACGAGCAGTACTTC. The J gene is TRBJ2-7, the V gene TRBV5-5; D ambiguous. The CDR3 runs 12 residues. Germline assignment: CDR1 SGHKS and CDR2 YYEKEE (reference sequence). The V and J ends lost 3 bases and 3 bases respectively, with 7 bases between them. The variable domain in full, completed from reference TRBV5-5 and TRBJ2-7, reads DAGVTQSPTHLIKTRGQQVTLRCSPISGHKSVSWYQQVLGQGPQFIFQYYEKEERGRGNFPDRFSARQFPNYSSELNVNALLLGDSALYLCASSSTDYEQYFGPGTRLTVT.

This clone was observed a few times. The CDR3 nucleotides are TGTGCCAGCAGTTTATCAGGCAGAAATAACTATGGCTACACCTTC. As protein: CASSLSGRNNYGYTF. The gene calls are TRBV27 and TRBJ1-2; D ambiguous. V was pared by 0 bases and J by 1 base, with 9 bases between. Germline CDR1 and CDR2: MNHEY and SMNVEV (reference sequence). The CDR3 loop spans 15 amino acids.

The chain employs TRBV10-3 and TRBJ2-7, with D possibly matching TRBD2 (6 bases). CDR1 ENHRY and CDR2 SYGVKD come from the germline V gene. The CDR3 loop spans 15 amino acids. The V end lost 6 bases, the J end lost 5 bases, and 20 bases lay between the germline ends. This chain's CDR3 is CAIRQGGGTPDEQYF. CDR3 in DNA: TGTGCCATCAGGCAGGGAGGCGGGACCCCTGACGAGCAGTACTTC.

The CDR3 DNA reads TGTGCCAGCAGCTCGACAGAAAACTATGGCTACACCTTC. It is translated as CASSSTENYGYTF. This rearrangement joins TRBV14 to TRBJ1-2; tentatively, D is TRBD1 (5 bases). The germline V gene has CDR1 SGHDN and CDR2 FVKESK. V gave up 5 bases and J gave up 2 bases, with 9 bases separating them. The CDR3 covers 13 residues. The complete variable domain, with remaining parts taken from reference TRBV14 and TRBJ1-2, reads EAGVTQFPSHSVIEKGQTVTLRCDPISGHDNLYWYRRVMGKEIKFLLHFVKESKQDESGMPNNRFLAERTGGTYSTLKVQPAELEDSGVYFCASSSTENYGYTFGSGTRLTVV.

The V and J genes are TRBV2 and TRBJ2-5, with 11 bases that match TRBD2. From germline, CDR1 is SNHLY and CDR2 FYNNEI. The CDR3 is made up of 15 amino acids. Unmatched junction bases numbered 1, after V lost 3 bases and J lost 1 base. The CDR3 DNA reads TGTGCCAGCAGTGATAGCGGGAGGGGCCAAGAGACCCAGTACTTC. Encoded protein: CASSDSGRGQETQYF.

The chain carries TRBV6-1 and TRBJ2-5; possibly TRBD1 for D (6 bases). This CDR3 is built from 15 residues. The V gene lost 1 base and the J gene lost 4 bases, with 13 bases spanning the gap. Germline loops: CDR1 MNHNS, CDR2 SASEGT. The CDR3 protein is CASSEGQGRGETQYF. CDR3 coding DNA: TGTGCCAGCAGTGAAGGCCAGGGGCGCGGAGAGACCCAGTACTTC.

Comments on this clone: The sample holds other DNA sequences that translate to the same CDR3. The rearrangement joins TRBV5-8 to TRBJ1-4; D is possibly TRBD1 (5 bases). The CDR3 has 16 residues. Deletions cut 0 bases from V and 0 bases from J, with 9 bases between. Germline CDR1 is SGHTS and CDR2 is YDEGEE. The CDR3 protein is CASSLGQGPTNEKLFF. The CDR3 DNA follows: TGTGCCAGCAGCTTGGGGCAGGGACCAACTAATGAAAAACTGTTTTTT.

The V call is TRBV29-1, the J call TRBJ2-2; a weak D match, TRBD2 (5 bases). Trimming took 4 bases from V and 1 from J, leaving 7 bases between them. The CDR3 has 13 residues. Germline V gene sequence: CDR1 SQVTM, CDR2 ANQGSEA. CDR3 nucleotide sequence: TGCAGCGTTGGACGGGGGAACACCGGGGAGCTGTTTTTT. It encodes CSVGRGNTGELFF.

CDR3 in amino acids: CASSQGGQDEQFF. In nucleotides, the CDR3 is TGCGCCAGCAGCCAAGGTGGGCAGGATGAGCAGTTCTTC. The chain links TRBV4-1 to TRBJ2-1, with D unresolved. Germline lookup yields CDR1 MGHRA and CDR2 YSYEKL. V lost 1 base, J lost 8 bases, and 9 bases lay in between. This CDR3 is built from 13 residues.

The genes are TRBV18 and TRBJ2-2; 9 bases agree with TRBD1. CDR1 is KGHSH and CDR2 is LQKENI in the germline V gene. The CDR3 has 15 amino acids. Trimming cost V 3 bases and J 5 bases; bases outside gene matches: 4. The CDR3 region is CASSPEQGATGELFF. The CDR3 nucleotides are TGTGCCAGCTCACCGGAACAGGGGGCAACCGGGGAGCTGTTTTTT. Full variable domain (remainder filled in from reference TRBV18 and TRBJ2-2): NAGVMQNPRHLVRRRGQEARLRCSPMKGHSHVYWYRQLPEEGLKFMVYLQKENIIDESGMPKERFSAEFPKEGPSILRIQQVVRGDSAAYFCASSPEQGATGELFFGEGSRLTVL.

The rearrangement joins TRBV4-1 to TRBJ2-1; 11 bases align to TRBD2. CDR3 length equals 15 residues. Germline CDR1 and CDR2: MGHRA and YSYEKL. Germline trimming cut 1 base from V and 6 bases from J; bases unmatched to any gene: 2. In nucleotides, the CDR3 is TGCGCCAGCAGCCAAGCAGGGACTAGCGGCAATGAGCAGTTCTTC. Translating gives CASSQAGTSGNEQFF.

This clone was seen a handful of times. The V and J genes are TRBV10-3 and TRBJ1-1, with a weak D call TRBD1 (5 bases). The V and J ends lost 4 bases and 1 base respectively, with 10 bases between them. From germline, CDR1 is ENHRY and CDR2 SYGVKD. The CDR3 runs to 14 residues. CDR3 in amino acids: CAISGRGENTEAFF. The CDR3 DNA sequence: TGTGCCATCAGTGGCCGAGGGGAGAACACTGAAGCTTTCTTT.

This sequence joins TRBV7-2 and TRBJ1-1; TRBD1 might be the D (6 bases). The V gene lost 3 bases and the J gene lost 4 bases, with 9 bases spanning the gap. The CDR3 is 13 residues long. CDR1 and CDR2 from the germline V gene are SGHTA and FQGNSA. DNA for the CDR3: TGTGCCAGCAGCTTCGGGACACCCACTGAAGCTTTCTTT. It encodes CASSFGTPTEAFF. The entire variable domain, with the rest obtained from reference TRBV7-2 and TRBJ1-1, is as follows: GAGVSQSPSNKVTEKGKDVELRCDPISGHTALYWYRQSLGQGLEFLIYFQGNSAPDKSGLPSDRFSAERTGGSVSTLTIQRTQQEDSAVYLCASSFGTPTEAFFGQGTRLTVV.

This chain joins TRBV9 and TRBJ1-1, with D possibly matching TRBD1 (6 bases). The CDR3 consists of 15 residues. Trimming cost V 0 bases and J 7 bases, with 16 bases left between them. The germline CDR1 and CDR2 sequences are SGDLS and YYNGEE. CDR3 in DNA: TGTGCCAGCAGCGTAGGTAGGGGGGTTACGGATGAAGCTTTCTTT. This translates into CASSVGRGVTDEAFF.

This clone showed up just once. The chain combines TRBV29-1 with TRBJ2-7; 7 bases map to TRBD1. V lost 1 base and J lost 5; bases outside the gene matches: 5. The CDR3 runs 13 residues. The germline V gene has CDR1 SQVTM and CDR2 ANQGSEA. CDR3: CSVEGQGLNEQYF. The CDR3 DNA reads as TGCAGCGTTGAAGGACAGGGATTAAACGAGCAGTACTTC.

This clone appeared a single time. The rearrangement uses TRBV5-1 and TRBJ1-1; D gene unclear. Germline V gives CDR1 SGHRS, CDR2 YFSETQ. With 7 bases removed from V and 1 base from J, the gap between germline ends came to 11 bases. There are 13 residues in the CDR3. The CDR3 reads CASHAGPNTEAFF. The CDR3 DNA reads TGCGCCAGCCACGCCGGCCCGAACACTGAAGCTTTCTTT.

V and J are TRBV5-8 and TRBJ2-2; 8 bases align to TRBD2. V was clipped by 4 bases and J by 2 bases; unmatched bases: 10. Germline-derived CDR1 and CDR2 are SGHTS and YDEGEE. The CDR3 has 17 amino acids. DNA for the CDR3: TGTGCCAGCAGCCGCCCACTTAGCGGGACAAACACCGGGGAGCTGTTTTTT. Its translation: CASSRPLSGTNTGELFF.

The CDR3 DNA sequence: TGTGCCAGCAGCTTACAGGGGGCAGGAAACACCATATATTTT. This codes for CASSLQGAGNTIYF. The V and J genes are TRBV7-2 and TRBJ1-3, with 8 nucleotides matching TRBD1. The CDR3 is 14 amino acids. CDR1 and CDR2 from the germline V gene are SGHTA and FQGNSA. J gave up 4 bases and V 2 bases, and 1 base lay outside the gene matches.

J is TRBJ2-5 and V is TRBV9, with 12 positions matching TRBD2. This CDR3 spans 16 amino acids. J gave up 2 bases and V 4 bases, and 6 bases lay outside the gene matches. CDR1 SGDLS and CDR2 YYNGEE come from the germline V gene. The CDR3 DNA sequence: TGTGCCAGCAGCCCTGGACTAGCGGGACCACAAGAGACCCAGTACTTC. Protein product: CASSPGLAGPQETQYF.

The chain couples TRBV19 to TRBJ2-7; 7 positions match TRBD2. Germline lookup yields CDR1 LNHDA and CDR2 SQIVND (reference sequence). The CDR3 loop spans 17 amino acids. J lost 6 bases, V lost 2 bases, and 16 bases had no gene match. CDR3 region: CASSIYGTTSGEGEQYF. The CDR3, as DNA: TGTGCCAGTAGTATATATGGAACGACCAGCGGGGAGGGCGAGCAGTACTTC.

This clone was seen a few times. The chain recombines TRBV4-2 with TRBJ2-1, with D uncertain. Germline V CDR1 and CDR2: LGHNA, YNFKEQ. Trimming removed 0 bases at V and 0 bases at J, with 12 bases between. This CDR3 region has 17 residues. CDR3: CASSQDGLDLSYNEQFF. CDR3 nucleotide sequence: TGTGCCAGCAGCCAAGACGGATTGGACCTCTCCTACAATGAGCAGTTCTTC.

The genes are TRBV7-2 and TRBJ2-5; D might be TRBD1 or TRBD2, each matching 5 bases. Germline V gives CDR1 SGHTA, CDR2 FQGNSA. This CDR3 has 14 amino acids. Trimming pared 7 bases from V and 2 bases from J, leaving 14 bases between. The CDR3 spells CASNSGRRQETQYF. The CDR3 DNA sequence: TGTGCCAGCAACTCGGGACGCAGACAAGAGACCCAGTACTTC.